These 9 T cell receptor beta chains were sequenced from one sample in a study of graft-versus-host responses after intestinal transplantation. Assay used: immunoSEQ multiplex PCR; TCRdb lists only in-frame clones, some missing. The sample includes tens of thousands of clones, around 94% seen only once; the top ten take around 0.56%. The specimen comprised PBMCs, sampled 156 days after intestinal transplant. Every receptor here comes from a human patient who received an intestinal transplant, so some T cells may come from the graft donor.

CDR3 amino acids: CASSDRQDPNEKLFF. Written as DNA, the CDR3 is TGTGCCAGCAGCGATAGACAGGATCCGAATGAAAAACTGTTTTTT. The J gene is TRBJ1-4, the V gene TRBV2; maybe TRBD1 (6 bases). Trimming removed 6 bases from V and 5 bases from J, with 16 bases in between. The CDR3 has 15 residues. Germline V gives CDR1 SNHLY, CDR2 FYNNEI.

The chain carries TRBV6-6 and TRBJ1-6; D possibly corresponds to TRBD1 (6 bases). The germline V gene has CDR1 MNHNY and CDR2 SVGAGI (reference sequence). The CDR3 loop spans 15 amino acids. V was cut by 4 bases and J by 6 bases, with 13 bases left in between. CDR3 sequence (DNA): TGTGCCAGCAGTTCCCGGACAGTTACTAATTCACCCCTCCACTTT. Encoded protein: CASSSRTVTNSPLHF.

This chain connects TRBV6-5 to TRBJ2-2, with D maybe TRBD2 (6 bases). Trimming stripped 6 bases from V and 8 bases from J, with 19 bases between. The CDR3 totals 15 residues. Germline V gene lookup returns CDR1 MNHEY and CDR2 SVGAGI. The CDR3 nucleotides read TGTGCCAGCAGCCGCCTCCGGGACTCGAGGGGGGAGCTGTTTTTT. This encodes CASSRLRDSRGELFF.

The V and J genes are TRBV5-8 and TRBJ1-2; D may be TRBD1 (5 bases). V was shortened by 10 bases and J by 2 bases, with 15 bases between the two germline ends. CDR1 is SGHTS, CDR2 YDEGEE, per germline. This CDR3 region has 13 residues. The CDR3, as DNA: TGTGCCGCGCGGGGCGAAATAAACTATGGCTACACCTTC. This sequence encodes CAARGEINYGYTF.

This chain's CDR3 is CASSPRVAGVGADTQYF. The CDR3 DNA follows: TGTGCCAGCTCACCACGGGTAGCGGGAGTTGGGGCAGATACGCAGTATTTT. The rearrangement uses TRBV18 and TRBJ2-3; 9 bases agree with TRBD2. Germline V CDR1 and CDR2: KGHSH, LQKENI. V gave up 1 base and J gave up 4 bases; unmatched junction bases: 9. CDR3 size: 17 residues.

This chain joins TRBV6-5 and TRBJ2-3; TRBD1 matches 8 bases. V was pared by 6 bases and J by 4 bases, with 9 bases of the junction left unmatched. The CDR3 extends over 15 amino acids. The germline gives CDR1 MNHEY, CDR2 SVGAGI. The CDR3 sequence is CASRLDRGGPDTQYF. In DNA, the CDR3 is TGTGCCAGCAGACTCGACAGGGGTGGCCCAGATACGCAGTATTTT.

The chain combines TRBV4-1 with TRBJ2-7; a weak D match, TRBD2 (5 bases). The V and J ends lost 1 base and 6 bases respectively, with 10 bases between them. Per the germline V gene, CDR1 is MGHRA and CDR2 is YSYEKL. This CDR3 has 13 residues. The CDR3 DNA is TGCGCCAGCAGCCAAGTCGGCGGGTCCGAGCAGTACTTC. Its protein is CASSQVGGSEQYF.

The V call is TRBV6-1, the J call TRBJ2-7, with unresolved D. Trimming pared 6 bases from V and 1 base from J, leaving 7 bases between. Germline V gives CDR1 MNHNS, CDR2 SASEGT. The CDR3 covers 12 residues. CDR3 protein: CASSAESYEQYF. The CDR3 region has the DNA TGTGCCAGCAGCGCCGAGTCCTACGAGCAGTACTTC.

V gene TRBV12-5 combines with J gene TRBJ2-1; 8 bases agree with TRBD2. This CDR3 contains 15 residues. V dropped 2 bases and J dropped 8; count of bases not matched to a gene: 8. The germline gives CDR1 LGHNT, CDR2 FRNRAP. The CDR3 nucleotides are TGTGCTAGTGGTTTGCAGCGGGAGTACGAGGATGAGCAGTTCTTC. Translated, it gives CASGLQREYEDEQFF.